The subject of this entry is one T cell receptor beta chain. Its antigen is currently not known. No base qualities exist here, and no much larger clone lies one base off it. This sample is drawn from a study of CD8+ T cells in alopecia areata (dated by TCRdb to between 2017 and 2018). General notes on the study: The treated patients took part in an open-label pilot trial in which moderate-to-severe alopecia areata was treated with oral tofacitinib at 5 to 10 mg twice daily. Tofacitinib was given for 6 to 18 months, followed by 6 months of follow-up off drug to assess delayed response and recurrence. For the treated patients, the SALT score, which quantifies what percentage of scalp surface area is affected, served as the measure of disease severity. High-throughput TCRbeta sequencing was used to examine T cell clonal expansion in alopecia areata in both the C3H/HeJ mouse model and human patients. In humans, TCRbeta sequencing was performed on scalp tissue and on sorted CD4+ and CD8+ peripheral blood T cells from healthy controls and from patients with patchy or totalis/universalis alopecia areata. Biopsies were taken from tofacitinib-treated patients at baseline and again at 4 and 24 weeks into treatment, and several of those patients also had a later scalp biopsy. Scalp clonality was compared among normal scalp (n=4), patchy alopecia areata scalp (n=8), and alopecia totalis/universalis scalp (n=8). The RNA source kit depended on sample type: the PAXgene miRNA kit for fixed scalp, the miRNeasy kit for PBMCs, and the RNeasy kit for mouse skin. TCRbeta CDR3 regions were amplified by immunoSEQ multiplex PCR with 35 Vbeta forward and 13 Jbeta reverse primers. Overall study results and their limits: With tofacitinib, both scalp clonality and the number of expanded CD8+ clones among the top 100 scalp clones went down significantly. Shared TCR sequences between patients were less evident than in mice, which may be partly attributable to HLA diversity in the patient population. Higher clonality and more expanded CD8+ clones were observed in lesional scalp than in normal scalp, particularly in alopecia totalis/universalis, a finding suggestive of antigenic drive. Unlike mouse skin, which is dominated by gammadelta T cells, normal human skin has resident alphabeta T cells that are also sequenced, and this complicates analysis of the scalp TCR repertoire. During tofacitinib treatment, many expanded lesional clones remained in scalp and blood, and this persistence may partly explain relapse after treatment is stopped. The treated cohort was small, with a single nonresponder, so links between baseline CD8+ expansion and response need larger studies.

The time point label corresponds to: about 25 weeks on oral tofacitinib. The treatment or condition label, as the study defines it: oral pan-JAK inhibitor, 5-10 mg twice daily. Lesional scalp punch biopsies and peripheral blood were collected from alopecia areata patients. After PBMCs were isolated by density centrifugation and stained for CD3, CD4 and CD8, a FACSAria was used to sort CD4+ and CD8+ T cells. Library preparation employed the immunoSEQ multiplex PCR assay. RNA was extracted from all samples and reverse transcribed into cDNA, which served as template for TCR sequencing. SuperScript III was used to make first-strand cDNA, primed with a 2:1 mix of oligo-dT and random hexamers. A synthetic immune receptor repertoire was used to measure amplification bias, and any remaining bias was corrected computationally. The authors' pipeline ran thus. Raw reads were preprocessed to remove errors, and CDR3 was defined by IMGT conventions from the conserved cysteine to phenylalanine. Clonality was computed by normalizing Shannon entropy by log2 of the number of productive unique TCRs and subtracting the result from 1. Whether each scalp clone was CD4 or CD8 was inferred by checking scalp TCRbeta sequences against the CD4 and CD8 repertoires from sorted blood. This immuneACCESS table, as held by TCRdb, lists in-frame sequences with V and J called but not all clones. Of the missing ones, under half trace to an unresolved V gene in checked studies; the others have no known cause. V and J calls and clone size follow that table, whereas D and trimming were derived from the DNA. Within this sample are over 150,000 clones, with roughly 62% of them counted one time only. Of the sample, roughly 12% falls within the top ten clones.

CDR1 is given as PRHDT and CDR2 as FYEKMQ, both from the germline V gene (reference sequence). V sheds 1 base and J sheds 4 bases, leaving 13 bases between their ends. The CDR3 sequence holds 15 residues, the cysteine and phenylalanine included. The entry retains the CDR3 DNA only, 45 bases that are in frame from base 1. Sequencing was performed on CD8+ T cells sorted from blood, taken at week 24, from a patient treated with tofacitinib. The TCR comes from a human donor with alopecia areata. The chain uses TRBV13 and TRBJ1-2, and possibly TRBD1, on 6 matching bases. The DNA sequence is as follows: TGTGCCAGCAGCTTAGAAGGACAGCCATCCTATGGCTACACCTTC. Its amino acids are CASSLEGQPSYGYTF.